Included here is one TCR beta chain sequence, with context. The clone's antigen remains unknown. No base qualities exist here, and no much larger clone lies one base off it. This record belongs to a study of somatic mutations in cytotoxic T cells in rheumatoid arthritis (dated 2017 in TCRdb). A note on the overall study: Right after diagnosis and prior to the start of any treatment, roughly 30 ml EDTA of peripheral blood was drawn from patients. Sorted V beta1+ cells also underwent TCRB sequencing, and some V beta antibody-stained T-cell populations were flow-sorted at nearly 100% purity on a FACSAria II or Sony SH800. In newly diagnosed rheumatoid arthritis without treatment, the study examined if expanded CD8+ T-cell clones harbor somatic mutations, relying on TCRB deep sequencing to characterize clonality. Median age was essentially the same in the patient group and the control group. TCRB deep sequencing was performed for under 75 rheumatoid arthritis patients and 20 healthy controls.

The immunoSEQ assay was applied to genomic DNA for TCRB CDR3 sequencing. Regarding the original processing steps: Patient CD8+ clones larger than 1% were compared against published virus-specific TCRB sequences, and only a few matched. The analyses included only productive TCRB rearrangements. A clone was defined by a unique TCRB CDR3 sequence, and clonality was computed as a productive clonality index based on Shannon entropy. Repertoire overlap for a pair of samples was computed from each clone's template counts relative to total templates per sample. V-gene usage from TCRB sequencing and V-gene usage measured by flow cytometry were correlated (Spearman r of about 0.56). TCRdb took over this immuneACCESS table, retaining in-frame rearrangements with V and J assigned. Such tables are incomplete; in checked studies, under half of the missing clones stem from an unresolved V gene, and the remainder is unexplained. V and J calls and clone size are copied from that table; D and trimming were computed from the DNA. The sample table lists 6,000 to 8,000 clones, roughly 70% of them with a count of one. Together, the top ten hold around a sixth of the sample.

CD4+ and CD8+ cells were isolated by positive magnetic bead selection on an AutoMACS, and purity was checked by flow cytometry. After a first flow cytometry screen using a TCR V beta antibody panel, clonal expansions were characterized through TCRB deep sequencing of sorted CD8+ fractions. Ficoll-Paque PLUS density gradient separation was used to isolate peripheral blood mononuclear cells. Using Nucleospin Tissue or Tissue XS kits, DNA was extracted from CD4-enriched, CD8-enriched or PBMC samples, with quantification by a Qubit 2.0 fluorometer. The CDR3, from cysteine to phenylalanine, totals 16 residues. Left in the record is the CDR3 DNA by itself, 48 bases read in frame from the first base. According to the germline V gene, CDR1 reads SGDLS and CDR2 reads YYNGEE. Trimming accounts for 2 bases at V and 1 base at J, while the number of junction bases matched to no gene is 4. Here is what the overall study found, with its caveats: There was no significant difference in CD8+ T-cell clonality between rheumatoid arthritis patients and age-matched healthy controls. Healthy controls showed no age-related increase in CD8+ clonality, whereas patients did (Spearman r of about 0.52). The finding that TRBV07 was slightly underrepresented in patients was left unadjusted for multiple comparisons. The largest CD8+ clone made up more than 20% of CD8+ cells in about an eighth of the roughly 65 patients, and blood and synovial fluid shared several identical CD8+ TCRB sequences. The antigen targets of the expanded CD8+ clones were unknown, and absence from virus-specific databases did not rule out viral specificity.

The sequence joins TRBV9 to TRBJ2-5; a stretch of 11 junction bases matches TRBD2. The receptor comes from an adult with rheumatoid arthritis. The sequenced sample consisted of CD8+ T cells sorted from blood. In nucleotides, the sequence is TGTGCCAGCAGCGTTGGGACTAGCGGTATCCAAGAGACCCAGTACTTC. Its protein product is CASSVGTSGIQETQYF.